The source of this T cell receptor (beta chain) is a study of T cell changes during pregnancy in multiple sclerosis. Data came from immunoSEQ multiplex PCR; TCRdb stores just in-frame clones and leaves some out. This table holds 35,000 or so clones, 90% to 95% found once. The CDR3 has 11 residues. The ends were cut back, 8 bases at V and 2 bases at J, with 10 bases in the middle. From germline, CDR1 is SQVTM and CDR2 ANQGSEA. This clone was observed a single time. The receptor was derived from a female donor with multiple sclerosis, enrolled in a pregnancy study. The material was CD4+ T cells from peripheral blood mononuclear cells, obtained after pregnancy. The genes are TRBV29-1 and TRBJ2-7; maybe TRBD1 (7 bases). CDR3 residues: CSFRGAYEQYF. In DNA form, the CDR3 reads TGCAGCTTCAGGGGGGCCTACGAGCAGTACTTC.